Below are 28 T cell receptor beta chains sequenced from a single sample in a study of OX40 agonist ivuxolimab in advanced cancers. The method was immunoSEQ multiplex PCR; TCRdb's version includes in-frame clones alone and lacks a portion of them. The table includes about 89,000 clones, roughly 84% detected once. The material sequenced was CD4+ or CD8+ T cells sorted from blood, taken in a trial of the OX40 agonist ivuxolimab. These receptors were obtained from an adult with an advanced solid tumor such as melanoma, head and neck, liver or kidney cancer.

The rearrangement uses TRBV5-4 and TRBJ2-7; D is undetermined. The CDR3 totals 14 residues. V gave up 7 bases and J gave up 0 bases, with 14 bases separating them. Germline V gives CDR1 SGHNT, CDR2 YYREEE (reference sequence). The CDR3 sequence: CASVRLSSSYEQYF. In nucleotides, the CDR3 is TGTGCCAGCGTACGACTCTCGAGCTCCTACGAGCAGTACTTC.

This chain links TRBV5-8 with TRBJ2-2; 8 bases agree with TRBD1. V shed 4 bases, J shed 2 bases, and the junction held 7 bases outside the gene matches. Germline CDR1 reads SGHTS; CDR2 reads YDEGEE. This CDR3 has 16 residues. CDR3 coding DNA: TGTGCCAGCAGCCTGAGGACAGGGTACAACACCGGGGAGCTGTTTTTT. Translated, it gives CASSLRTGYNTGELFF. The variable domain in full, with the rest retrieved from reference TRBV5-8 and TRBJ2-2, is EAGVTQSPTHLIKTRGQQATLRCSPISGHTSVYWYQQALGLGLQFLLWYDEGEERNRGNFPPRFSGRQFPNYSSELNVNALELEDSALYLCASSLRTGYNTGELFFGEGSRLTVL.

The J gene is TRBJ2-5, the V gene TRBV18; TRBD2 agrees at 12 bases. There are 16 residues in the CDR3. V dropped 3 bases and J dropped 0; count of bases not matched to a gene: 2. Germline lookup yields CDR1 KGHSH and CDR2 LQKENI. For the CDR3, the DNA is TGTGCCAGCTCACCGTGGACTAGCGGGGACCAAGAGACCCAGTACTTC. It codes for CASSPWTSGDQETQYF.

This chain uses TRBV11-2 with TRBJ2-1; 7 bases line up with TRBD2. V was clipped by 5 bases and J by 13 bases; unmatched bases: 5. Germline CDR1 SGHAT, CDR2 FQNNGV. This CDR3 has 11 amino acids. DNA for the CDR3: TGTGCCAGCAGCACCCGGGACTACCAGTTCTTC. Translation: CASSTRDYQFF. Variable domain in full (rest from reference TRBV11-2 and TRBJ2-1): EAGVAQSPRYKIIEKRQSVAFWCNPISGHATLYWYQQILGQGPKLLIQFQNNGVVDDSQLPKDRFSAERLKGVDSTLKIQPAKLEDSAVYLCASSTRDYQFFGPGTRLTVL.

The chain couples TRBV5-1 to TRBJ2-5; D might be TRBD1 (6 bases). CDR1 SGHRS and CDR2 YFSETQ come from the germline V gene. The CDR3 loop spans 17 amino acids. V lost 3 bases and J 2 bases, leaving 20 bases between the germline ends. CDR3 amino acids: CASSSNSVGQIQETQYF. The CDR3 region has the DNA TGCGCCAGCAGCTCGAACTCCGTCGGACAGATACAAGAGACCCAGTACTTC.

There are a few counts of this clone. The CDR3 is CASSRGAAGNTIYF. The DNA for the CDR3 is TGTGCCAGCAGTCGCGGTGCAGCTGGAAACACCATATATTTT. The chain has TRBV25-1 and TRBJ1-3; D is ambiguous. V dropped 5 bases and J dropped 2 bases, with 10 bases sitting between them. Germline loops: CDR1 MGHDK, CDR2 SYGVNS. The CDR3 sequence is 14 residues long.

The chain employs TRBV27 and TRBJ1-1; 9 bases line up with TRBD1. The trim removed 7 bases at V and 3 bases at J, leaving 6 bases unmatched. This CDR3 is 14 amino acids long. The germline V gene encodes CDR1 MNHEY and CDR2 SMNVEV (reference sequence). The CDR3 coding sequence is TGTGCCAGCAAATACAGGGGGCTTGACACTGAAGCTTTCTTT. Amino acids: CASKYRGLDTEAFF.

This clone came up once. The CDR3 nucleotides read TGTGCCAGCAGCTTCCAGCGTAACTATGGCTACACCTTC. It encodes CASSFQRNYGYTF. The rearrangement uses TRBV5-6 and TRBJ1-2; D unclear. Trimming removed 2 bases from V and 1 base from J, with 6 bases in between. Looked up from germline, CDR1 is SGHDT and CDR2 is YYEEEE. This CDR3 is built from 13 residues.

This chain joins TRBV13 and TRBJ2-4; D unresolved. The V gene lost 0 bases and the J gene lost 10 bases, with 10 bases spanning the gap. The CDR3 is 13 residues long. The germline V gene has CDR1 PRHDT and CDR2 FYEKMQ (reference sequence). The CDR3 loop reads CASSLGLVGIQYF. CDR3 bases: TGTGCCAGCAGCTTAGGCCTGGTGGGGATTCAGTACTTC.

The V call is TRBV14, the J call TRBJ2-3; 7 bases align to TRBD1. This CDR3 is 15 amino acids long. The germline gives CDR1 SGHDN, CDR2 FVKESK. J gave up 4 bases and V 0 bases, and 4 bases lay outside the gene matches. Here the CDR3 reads CASSQERGLADTQYF. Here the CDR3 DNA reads TGTGCCAGCAGCCAAGAAAGGGGGCTGGCAGATACGCAGTATTTT.

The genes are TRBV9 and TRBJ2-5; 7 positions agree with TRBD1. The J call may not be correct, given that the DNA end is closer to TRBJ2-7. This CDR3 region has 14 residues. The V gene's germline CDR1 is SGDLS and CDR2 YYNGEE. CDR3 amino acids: CASSVGTVSYEQYF. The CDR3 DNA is TGTGCCAGCAGCGTCGGGACAGTCTCCTACGAGCAGTACTTC.

CDR3 region: CASTRGGYGYTF. CDR3 sequence (DNA): TGTGCCAGCACCCGGGGCGGCTATGGCTACACCTTC. This chain joins TRBV5-5 and TRBJ1-2; tentative D call: TRBD1 (5 bases). In germline, CDR1 is SGHKS, CDR2 YYEKEE (reference sequence). The CDR3 is 12 amino acids. V was cut by 6 bases and J by 4 bases, with 10 bases left in between.

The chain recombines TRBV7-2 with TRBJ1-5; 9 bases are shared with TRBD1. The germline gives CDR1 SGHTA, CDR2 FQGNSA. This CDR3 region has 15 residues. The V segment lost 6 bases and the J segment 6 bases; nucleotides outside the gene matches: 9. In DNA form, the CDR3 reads TGTGCCAGCAGTTACGGACAGGGGATGGGTCAGCCCCAGCATTTT. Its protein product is CASSYGQGMGQPQHF.

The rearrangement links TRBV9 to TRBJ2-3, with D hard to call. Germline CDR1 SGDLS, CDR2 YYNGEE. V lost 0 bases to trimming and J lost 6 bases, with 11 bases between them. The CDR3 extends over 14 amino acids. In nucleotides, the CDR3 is TGTGCCAGCAGCGTAGGCTCTATCTCCGATACGCAGTATTTT. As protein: CASSVGSISDTQYF.

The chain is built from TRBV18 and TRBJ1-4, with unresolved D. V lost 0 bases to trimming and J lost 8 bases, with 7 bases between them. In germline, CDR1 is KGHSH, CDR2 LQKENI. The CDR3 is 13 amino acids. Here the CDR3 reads CASSPPGDEKLFF. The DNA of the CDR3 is TGTGCCAGCTCACCACCGGGAGACGAAAAACTGTTTTTT.

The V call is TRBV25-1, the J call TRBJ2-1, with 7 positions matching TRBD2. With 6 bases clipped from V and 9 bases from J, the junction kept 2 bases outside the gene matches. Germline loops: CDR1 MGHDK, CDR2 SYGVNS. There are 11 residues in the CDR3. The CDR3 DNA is TGTGCCAGCAGGGGGGAGGGTGAGCAGTTCTTC. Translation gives CASRGEGEQFF.

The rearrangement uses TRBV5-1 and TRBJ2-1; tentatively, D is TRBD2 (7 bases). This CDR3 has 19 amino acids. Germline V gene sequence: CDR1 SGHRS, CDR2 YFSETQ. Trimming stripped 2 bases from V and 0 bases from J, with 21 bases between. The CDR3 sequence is CASSFGIRGGESSYNEQFF. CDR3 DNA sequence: TGCGCCAGCAGCTTTGGGATCAGGGGAGGGGAGAGCTCCTACAATGAGCAGTTCTTC.

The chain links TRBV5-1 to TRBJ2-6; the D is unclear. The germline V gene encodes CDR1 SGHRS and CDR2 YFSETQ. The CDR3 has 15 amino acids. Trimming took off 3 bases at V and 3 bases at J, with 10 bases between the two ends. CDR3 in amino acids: CASSSSASGANVLTF. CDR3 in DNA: TGCGCCAGCAGCTCATCAGCGAGTGGGGCCAACGTCCTGACTTTC. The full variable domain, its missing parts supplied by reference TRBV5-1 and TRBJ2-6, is KAGVTQTPRYLIKTRGQQVTLSCSPISGHRSVSWYQQTPGQGLQFLFEYFSETQRNKGNFPGRFSGRQFSNSRSEMNVSTLELGDSALYLCASSSSASGANVLTFGAGSRLTVL.

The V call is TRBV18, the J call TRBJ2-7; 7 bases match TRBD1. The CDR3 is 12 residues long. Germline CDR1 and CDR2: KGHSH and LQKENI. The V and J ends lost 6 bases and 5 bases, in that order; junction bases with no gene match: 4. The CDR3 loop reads CASSRQGHEQYF. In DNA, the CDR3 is TGTGCCAGCTCTCGACAGGGCCACGAGCAGTACTTC. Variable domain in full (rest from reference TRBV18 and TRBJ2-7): NAGVMQNPRHLVRRRGQEARLRCSPMKGHSHVYWYRQLPEEGLKFMVYLQKENIIDESGMPKERFSAEFPKEGPSILRIQQVVRGDSAAYFCASSRQGHEQYFGPGTRLTVT.

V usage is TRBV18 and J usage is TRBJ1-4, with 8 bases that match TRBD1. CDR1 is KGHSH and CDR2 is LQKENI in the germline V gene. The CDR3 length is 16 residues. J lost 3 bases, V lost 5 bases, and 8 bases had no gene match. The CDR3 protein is CASSMTGAAANEKLFF. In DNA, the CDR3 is TGTGCCAGCTCAATGACAGGGGCGGCGGCTAATGAAAAACTGTTTTTT.

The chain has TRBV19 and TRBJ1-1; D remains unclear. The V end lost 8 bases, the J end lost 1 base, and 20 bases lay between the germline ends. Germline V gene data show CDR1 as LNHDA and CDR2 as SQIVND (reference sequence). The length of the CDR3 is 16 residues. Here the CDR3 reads CASGNGRLQSNTEAFF. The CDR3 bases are TGTGCCAGTGGCAACGGACGGCTGCAATCGAACACTGAAGCTTTCTTT.

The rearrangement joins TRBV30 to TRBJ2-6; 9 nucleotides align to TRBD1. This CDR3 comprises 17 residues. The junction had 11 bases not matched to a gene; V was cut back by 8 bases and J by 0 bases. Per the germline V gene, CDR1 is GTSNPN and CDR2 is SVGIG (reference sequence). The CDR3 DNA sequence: TGTGCCCTCGACAGGGGGTCTCCAAGCTCTGGGGCCAACGTCCTGACTTTC. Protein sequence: CALDRGSPSSGANVLTF.

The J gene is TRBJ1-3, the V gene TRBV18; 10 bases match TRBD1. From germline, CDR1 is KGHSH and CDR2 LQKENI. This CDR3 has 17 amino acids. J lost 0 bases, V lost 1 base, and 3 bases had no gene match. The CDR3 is CASSPRGTGDSGNTIYF. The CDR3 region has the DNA TGTGCCAGCTCACCACGAGGGACAGGGGACTCTGGAAACACCATATATTTT. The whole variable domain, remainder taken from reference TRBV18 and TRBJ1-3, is NAGVMQNPRHLVRRRGQEARLRCSPMKGHSHVYWYRQLPEEGLKFMVYLQKENIIDESGMPKERFSAEFPKEGPSILRIQQVVRGDSAAYFCASSPRGTGDSGNTIYFGEGSWLTVV.

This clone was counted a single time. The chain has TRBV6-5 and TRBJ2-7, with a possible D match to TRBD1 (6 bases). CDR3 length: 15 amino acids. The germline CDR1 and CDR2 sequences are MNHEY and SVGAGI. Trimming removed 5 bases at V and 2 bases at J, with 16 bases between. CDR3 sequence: CASSPDGGLTYEQYF. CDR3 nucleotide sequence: TGTGCCAGCAGTCCCGATGGGGGCCTAACCTACGAGCAGTACTTC.

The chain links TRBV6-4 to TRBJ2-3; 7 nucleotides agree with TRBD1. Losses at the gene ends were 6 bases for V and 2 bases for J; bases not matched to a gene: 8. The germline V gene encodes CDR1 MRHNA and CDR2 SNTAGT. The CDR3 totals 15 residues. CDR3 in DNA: TGTGCCAGCAGCCAAGACAGGGCGACCACAGATACGCAGTATTTT. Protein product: CASSQDRATTDTQYF.

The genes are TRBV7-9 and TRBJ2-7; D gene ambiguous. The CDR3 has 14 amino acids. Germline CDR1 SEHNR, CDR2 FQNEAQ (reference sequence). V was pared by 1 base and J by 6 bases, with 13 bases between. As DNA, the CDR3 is TGTGCCAGCAGCTTAGTGGCTCGCCAGCCCGAGCAGTACTTC. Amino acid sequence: CASSLVARQPEQYF.

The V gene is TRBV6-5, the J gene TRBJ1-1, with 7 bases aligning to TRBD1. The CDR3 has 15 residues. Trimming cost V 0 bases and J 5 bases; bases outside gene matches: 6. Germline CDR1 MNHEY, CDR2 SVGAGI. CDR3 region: CASSYSTGRRTEAFF. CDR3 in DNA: TGTGCCAGCAGTTACTCGACAGGGCGGAGGACTGAAGCTTTCTTT.

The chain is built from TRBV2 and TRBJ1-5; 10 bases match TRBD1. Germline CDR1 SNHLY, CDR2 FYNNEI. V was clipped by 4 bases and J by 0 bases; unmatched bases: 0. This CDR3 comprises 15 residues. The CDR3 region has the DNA TGTGCCAGCAGTGGGACAGGGGGTAGCAATCAGCCCCAGCATTTT. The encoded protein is CASSGTGGSNQPQHF.